The 19 T cell receptor beta chains below come from one sample, sequenced in a study of cytomegalovirus exposure and HLA in healthy donors. Primers: 60 Vbeta forward and 13 Jbeta reverse. Using immunoSEQ multiplex PCR, the repertoire was profiled, and TCRdb retains in-frame clones only, with some absent. This table has approximately 93,000 clones, about 78% appearing once. The sample taken for sequencing was PBMCs. Receptors were obtained from a woman between 40 and 55 years old in good health and CMV-seronegative.

The chain joins TRBV2 to TRBJ2-5, with D perhaps TRBD2 (5 bases). CDR3 length: 14 residues. V lost 3 bases to trimming and J lost 1 base, with 9 bases between them. Germline V lookup: CDR1 SNHLY, CDR2 FYNNEI. CDR3 loop: CASSDRELQETQYF. The DNA for the CDR3 is TGTGCCAGCAGTGATAGGGAGCTCCAAGAGACCCAGTACTTC.

This sequence joins TRBV10-3 and TRBJ1-3, with 8 positions matching TRBD1. V lost 2 bases and J lost 5; bases outside the gene matches: 5. CDR3 length: 15 amino acids. In germline, CDR1 is ENHRY, CDR2 SYGVKD. The CDR3: CAISEQGAPRNTIYF. The DNA for the CDR3 is TGTGCCATCAGTGAGCAGGGGGCTCCTAGAAACACCATATATTTT.

V is TRBV20-1 and J is TRBJ2-3; D is ambiguous. The V gene's germline CDR1 is DFQATT and CDR2 SNEGSKA (reference sequence). This CDR3 region has 11 residues. V was trimmed by 3 bases and J by 4 bases, leaving 5 bases between them. The CDR3 DNA is TGCAGTGCTAGCGAGTCAGATACGCAGTATTTT. It translates to CSASESDTQYF.

This rearrangement joins TRBV28 to TRBJ1-2, with TRBD1 matching 7 bases. Trimming cost V 3 bases and J 2 bases; bases outside gene matches: 6. CDR3 length equals 15 residues. Germline values: CDR1 MDHEN, CDR2 SYDVKM. CDR3 amino acids: CASSLGQSKNYGYTF. CDR3 nucleotide sequence: TGTGCCAGCAGTTTGGGACAGAGTAAGAACTATGGCTACACCTTC.

This clone occurred once. J is TRBJ1-5 and V is TRBV19; maybe TRBD1 (6 bases). Trimming took off 2 bases at V and 7 bases at J, with 21 bases between the two ends. Germline V gene data show CDR1 as LNHDA and CDR2 as SQIVND (reference sequence). The CDR3 totals 17 residues. This CDR3 is CASSIRVRGAGVQPQHF. The DNA for the CDR3 is TGTGCCAGTAGTATAAGAGTCAGGGGCGCGGGTGTCCAGCCCCAGCATTTT. Combining the CDR3 with reference TRBV19 and TRBJ1-5 gives the whole variable domain DGGITQSPKYLFRKEGQNVTLSCEQNLNHDAMYWYRQDPGQGLRLIYYSQIVNDFQKGDIAEGYSVSREKKESFPLTVTSAQKNPTAFYLCASSIRVRGAGVQPQHFGDGTRLSIL.

V and J are TRBV27 and TRBJ2-3, with D perhaps matching TRBD2 (6 bases). CDR3 length: 15 amino acids. Trimming pared 0 bases from V and 0 bases from J, leaving 7 bases between. Germline CDR1 is MNHEY and CDR2 is SMNVEV (reference sequence). The CDR3 is CASSLSSGSTDTQYF. In DNA form, the CDR3 reads TGTGCCAGCAGTTTATCGAGCGGGAGCACAGATACGCAGTATTTT.

The CDR3 bases are TGTGCCAGCCGGGCAGATACGCAGTATTTT. It codes for CASRADTQYF. The chain has TRBV6-5 and TRBJ2-3, with unresolved D. The V end was cut by 8 bases, the J end by 4 bases, with 4 bases between. The CDR3 runs 10 residues. Looked up from germline, CDR1 is MNHEY and CDR2 is SVGAGI.

The J gene is TRBJ2-6, the V gene TRBV7-8; the D gene is possibly TRBD1 (6 bases). V dropped 3 bases and J dropped 0 bases, with 15 bases sitting between them. The germline gives CDR1 SGHVS, CDR2 FQNEAQ. There are 18 residues in the CDR3. The CDR3 DNA is TGTGCCAGCAGCTTCGCAGGGGTAGACTTCTCTGGGGCCAACGTCCTGACTTTC. Residues: CASSFAGVDFSGANVLTF. Based on the CDR3 plus reference TRBV7-8 and TRBJ2-6, the full variable domain is GAGVSQSPRYKVAKRGQDVALRCDPISGHVSLFWYQQALGQGPEFLTYFQNEAQLDKSGLPSDRFFAERPEGSVSTLKIQRTQQEDSAVYLCASSFAGVDFSGANVLTFGAGSRLTVL.

The chain carries TRBV5-4 and TRBJ1-5, with 8 bases identical to TRBD1. The V and J ends lost 0 bases and 4 bases, in that order; junction bases with no gene match: 3. The CDR3 is made up of 15 amino acids. Germline values: CDR1 SGHNT, CDR2 YYREEE (reference sequence). CDR3 nucleotide sequence: TGTGCCAGCAGCTTGGATGGGACAGGAAATCAGCCCCAGCATTTT. This sequence encodes CASSLDGTGNQPQHF.

Only one count was recorded for this clone. This sequence joins TRBV7-9 and TRBJ2-7, with 7 nucleotides matching TRBD1. Germline trimming cut 5 bases from V and 3 bases from J; bases unmatched to any gene: 4. This CDR3 region has 13 residues. Germline loops: CDR1 SEHNR, CDR2 FQNEAQ (reference sequence). DNA of the CDR3: TGTGCCAGCAGCCCGTCAGGGGGCTACGAGCAGTACTTC. Amino acids: CASSPSGGYEQYF.

This rearrangement joins TRBV6-1 to TRBJ2-1, with 9 bases lining up with TRBD2. The CDR3 totals 15 residues. CDR1 is MNHNS and CDR2 is SASEGT in the germline V gene. V was clipped by 4 bases and J by 4 bases; unmatched bases: 5. This chain's CDR3 is CASSVGGRVYNEQFF. CDR3 nucleotides: TGTGCCAGCAGTGTTGGCGGGAGGGTATACAATGAGCAGTTCTTC.

The CDR3 sequence: CASSSDRGHNTGELFF. The CDR3 DNA is TGTGCCAGCAGTTCCGACAGGGGGCACAACACCGGGGAGCTGTTTTTT. The chain carries TRBV6-5 and TRBJ2-2, with 10 bases lining up with TRBD1. Looked up from germline, CDR1 is MNHEY and CDR2 is SVGAGI. The CDR3 is 16 amino acids. Unmatched junction bases numbered 4, after V lost 4 bases and J lost 2 bases.

The chain links TRBV5-4 to TRBJ1-1; D may be TRBD1 (5 bases). The V end lost 0 bases, the J end lost 10 bases, and 10 bases lay between the germline ends. This CDR3 region has 12 residues. Germline V gene lookup returns CDR1 SGHNT and CDR2 YYREEE (reference sequence). CDR3 coding DNA: TGTGCCAGCAGCTTGGACAGGTTCGGAGCTTTCTTT. Its protein is CASSLDRFGAFF.

This sequence joins TRBV5-4 and TRBJ1-2, with 7 bases aligning to TRBD1. In germline, CDR1 is SGHNT, CDR2 YYREEE (reference sequence). This CDR3 comprises 16 residues. With V trimmed by 3 bases and J by 4 bases, 12 bases remained unmatched. As DNA, the CDR3 is TGTGCCAGCAGCTGGGACAGAGCGATCTCGGGCTATGGCTACACCTTC. It specifies CASSWDRAISGYGYTF.

The rearrangement joins TRBV13 to TRBJ1-2, with D possibly TRBD1 on 5 matching bases. V lost 5 bases, J lost 4 bases, and 17 bases lay in between. The CDR3 runs to 15 residues. Germline V gene data show CDR1 as PRHDT and CDR2 as FYEKMQ (reference sequence). CDR3: CASSPYDRRTYGYTF. The CDR3 region has the DNA TGTGCCAGCAGCCCGTACGACAGACGGACCTATGGCTACACCTTC.

This clone occurred once. This chain joins TRBV27 and TRBJ2-7, with D possibly being TRBD1 (6 bases). The CDR3 is 14 amino acids. The ends were cut back, 5 bases at V and 0 bases at J, with 11 bases in the middle. Germline V gives CDR1 MNHEY, CDR2 SMNVEV (reference sequence). The DNA of the CDR3 is TGTGCCAGCAGTCAGGGGCTGCTCTCCTACGAGCAGTACTTC. Its protein product is CASSQGLLSYEQYF.

This chain links TRBV6-1 with TRBJ2-3; the match to TRBD2 covers 10 bases. Trimming removed 4 bases from V and 3 bases from J; junction bases left unmatched: 10. CDR3 size: 17 residues. Germline V gene sequence: CDR1 MNHNS, CDR2 SASEGT. CDR3 sequence: CASSAATSGAGTDTQYF. CDR3 in DNA: TGTGCCAGCAGTGCGGCCACTAGCGGGGCGGGTACAGATACGCAGTATTTT.

This chain uses TRBV29-1 with TRBJ1-2; TRBD1 aligns across 8 bases. Trimming at V came to 6 bases and at J to 5 bases, leaving 8 bases not matched to a gene. Germline CDR1 is SQVTM and CDR2 is ANQGSEA. There are 13 residues in the CDR3. The CDR3 region is CSVGTGFGYGYTF. DNA for the CDR3: TGCAGCGTCGGGACAGGTTTTGGGTATGGCTACACCTTC.

V gene TRBV28 combines with J gene TRBJ2-5, with D perhaps matching TRBD2 (5 bases). Trimming took 7 bases from V and 2 from J, leaving 17 bases between them. Germline lookup yields CDR1 MDHEN and CDR2 SYDVKM. CDR3 length: 15 amino acids. DNA of the CDR3: TGTGCCAGCAAAGTCAACGGGCCGGGGCAAGAGACCCAGTACTTC. This sequence encodes CASKVNGPGQETQYF.